This T cell receptor beta chain is drawn from a study of T cells after yellow fever vaccination. Whole-study context: Fractions of low cell number were prepared using SMART-Seq v4 Ultra Low Input. Findings of the study overall: Abundant clonotypes from the bulk population could have been carried over as contaminants into FACS-sorted repertoires. Most primary-vaccination clones reappeared after the booster (approximately 97% CD4, roughly 88% CD8).

This clonotype was found a few times. No antigen is known for it. Each CDR3 protein is one row after TCRdb ran MiXCR on the 5' RACE reads. Among roughly 99,000 distinct CDR3 sequences listed, under 6.5% were seen once. Trimming cost V 0 bases and J 4 bases, with 3 bases left between them. This CDR3 has 12 amino acids. Per the germline V gene, CDR1 is MGHRA and CDR2 is YSYEKL. The source was CD8+ T cells sorted from PBMCs, collected 10 days after the yellow fever booster vaccination. This TCR was sampled from a man younger than 35 who received the YFV17D yellow fever vaccine. The chain uses TRBV4-1 and TRBJ2-5; D ambiguous. DNA for the CDR3: TGCGCCAGCAGCCAAGAAGGAGAGACCCAGTACTTC. This encodes CASSQEGETQYF.